This TCR beta chain came from a study of PD-1 blockade in mismatch repair-deficient tumors. Study-wide points: Tumor-resident clones, often absent from pretreatment blood, expanded after pembrolizumab and then contracted.

PCR or immunohistochemistry showed mismatch repair deficiency in every enrolled patient. This clone has only a few counts. Its specificity is unknown. Per germline, CDR1 MDHEN and CDR2 SYDVKM. The CDR3 consists of 19 residues. V was pared by 2 bases and J by 1 base, with 24 bases between. Sequenced by immunoSEQ multiplex PCR; TCRdb stores in-frame clones only, minus some. The sample lists about 120,000 clones; about 90% were seen once. This TCR was sampled from an adult with mismatch repair-deficient cancer. Sequencing used peripheral blood, obtained 72 weeks after starting pembrolizumab. This chain joins TRBV28 and TRBJ2-7; D is ambiguous. The CDR3 loop is CASSLGFIIGRTTSYEQYF. CDR3 bases: TGTGCCAGCAGTTTAGGCTTTATTATTGGCAGGACGACATCCTACGAGCAGTACTTC.